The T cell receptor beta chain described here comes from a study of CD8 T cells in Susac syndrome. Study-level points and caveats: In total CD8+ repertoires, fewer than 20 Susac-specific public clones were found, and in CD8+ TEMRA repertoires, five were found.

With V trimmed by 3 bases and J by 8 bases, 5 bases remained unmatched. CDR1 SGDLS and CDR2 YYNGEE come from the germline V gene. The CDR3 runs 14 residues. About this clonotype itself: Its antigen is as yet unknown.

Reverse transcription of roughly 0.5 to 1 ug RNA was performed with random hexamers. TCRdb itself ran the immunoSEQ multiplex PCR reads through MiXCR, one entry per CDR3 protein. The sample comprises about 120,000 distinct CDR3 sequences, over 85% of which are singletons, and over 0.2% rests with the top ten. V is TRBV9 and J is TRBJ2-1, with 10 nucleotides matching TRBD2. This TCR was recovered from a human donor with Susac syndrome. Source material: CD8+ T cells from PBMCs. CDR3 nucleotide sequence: TGTGCCAGCAGCGAGGGGGGACTAGCGCATGAGCAGTTCTTC. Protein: CASSEGGLAHEQFF.